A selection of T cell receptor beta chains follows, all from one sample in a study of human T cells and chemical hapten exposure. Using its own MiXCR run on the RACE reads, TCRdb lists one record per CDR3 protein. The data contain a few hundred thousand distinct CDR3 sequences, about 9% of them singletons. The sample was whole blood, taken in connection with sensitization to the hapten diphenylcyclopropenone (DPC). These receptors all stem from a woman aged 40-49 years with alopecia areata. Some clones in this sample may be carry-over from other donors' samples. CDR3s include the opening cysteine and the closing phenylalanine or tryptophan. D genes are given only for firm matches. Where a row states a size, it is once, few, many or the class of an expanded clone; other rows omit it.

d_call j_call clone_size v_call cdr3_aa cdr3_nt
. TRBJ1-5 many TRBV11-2 CASSFNGLSNQPQHF TGTGCCAGCAGCTTTAATGGCCTTAGCAATCAGCCCCAGCATTTT
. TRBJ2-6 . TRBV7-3 CASSPIPGANVLTF TGTGCCAGCAGCCCCATCCCTGGGGCCAACGTCCTGACTTTC
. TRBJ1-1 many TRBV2 CASIVFMNTEAFF TGTGCCAGCATTGTCTTCATGAACACTGAAGCTTTCTTT
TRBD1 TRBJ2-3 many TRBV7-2 CASSSRTGGDTQYF TGTGCCAGCAGCTCCCGGACAGGGGGCGATACGCAGTATTTT
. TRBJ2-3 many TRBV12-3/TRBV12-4 CASSLGGADTQYF TGTGCCAGCAGCTTAGGGGGGGCAGATACGCAGTATTTT
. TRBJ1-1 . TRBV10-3 CASQGGKTEAFF TGTGCCTCCCAGGGAGGGAAAACTGAAGCTTTCTTT
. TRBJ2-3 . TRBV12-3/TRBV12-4 CASSLAHPTDTQYF TGTGCCAGCAGTTTAGCACACCCCACAGATACGCAGTATTTT
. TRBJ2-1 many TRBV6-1 CASSANLYRFF TGTGCCAGCAGTGCTAACCTTTATCGGTTCTTC
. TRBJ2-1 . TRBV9 CASGLPSGATFSEQFF TGTGCCAGCGGGTTGCCCTCGGGAGCTACGTTTAGTGAGCAGTTCTTC
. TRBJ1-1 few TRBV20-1 CSARSPGRLNTEAFF TGCAGTGCTAGATCCCCCGGGCGGCTGAACACTGAAGCTTTCTTT
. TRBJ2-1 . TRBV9 CASGKRGTGSYNEQFF TGTGCCAGCGGAAAGCGGGGGACAGGTTCCTACAATGAGCAGTTCTTC
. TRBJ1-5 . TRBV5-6 CASSWGQEDQPQHF TGTGCCAGCAGCTGGGGGCAGGAGGATCAGCCCCAGCATTTT
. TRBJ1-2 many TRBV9 CASSVRIGAQGPFGYGYTF TGTGCCAGCAGCGTAAGGATCGGAGCGCAGGGGCCTTTCGGCTATGGCTACACCTTC
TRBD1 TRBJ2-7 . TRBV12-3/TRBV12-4 CASSRDRGQYF TGTGCCAGCAGCCGGGACAGAGGGCAGTACTTC
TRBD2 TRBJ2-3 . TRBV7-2 CASSFQTSGRDTQYF TGTGCCAGCAGCTTTCAGACTAGCGGGAGAGATACGCAGTATTTT
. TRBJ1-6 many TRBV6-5 CASSPTAVGSPLHF TGTGCCAGCAGCCCGACAGCGGTCGGCTCACCCCTCCACTTT
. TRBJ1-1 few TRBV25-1 CASSPGGAYTEAFF TGTGCCAGCAGCCCCGGGGGGGCTTACACTGAAGCTTTCTTT
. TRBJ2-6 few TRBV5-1 CASSLARGSTTGANVLTF TGCGCCAGCAGCTTGGCCCGCGGCTCGACGACTGGGGCCAACGTCCTGACTTTC
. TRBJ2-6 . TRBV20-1 CSARDLTPGANVLTF TGCAGTGCTAGAGATCTGACGCCTGGGGCCAACGTCCTGACTTTC
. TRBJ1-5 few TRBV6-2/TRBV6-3 CASSYRQVNQPQHF TGTGCCAGCAGTTACCGACAGGTCAATCAGCCCCAGCATTTT
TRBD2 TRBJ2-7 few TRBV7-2 CASSPSGALSYEQYF TGTGCCAGCAGCCCAAGCGGGGCCCTCTCCTACGAGCAGTACTTC
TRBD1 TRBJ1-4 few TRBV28 CASRPRTGGNRKLFF TGTGCCAGCAGACCACGGACAGGGGGCAATAGAAAACTGTTTTTT
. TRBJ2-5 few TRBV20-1 CSAPGLFQETQYF TGCAGTGCTCCGGGATTATTCCAAGAGACCCAGTACTTC
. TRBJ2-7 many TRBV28 CASSRDGPYEQYF TGTGCCAGCAGTAGGGACGGACCCTACGAGCAGTACTTC
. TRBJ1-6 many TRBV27 CASSLGPHSRTPLHF TGTGCCAGCAGTTTAGGCCCGCACTCGAGGACACCCCTCCACTTT
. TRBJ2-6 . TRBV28 CASSDGSGANVLTF TGTGCCAGCAGCGACGGGTCTGGGGCCAACGTCCTGACTTTC
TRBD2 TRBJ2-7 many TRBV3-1 CASSQQLAVSYEQYF TGTGCCAGCAGCCAACAACTAGCGGTTTCCTACGAGCAGTACTTC
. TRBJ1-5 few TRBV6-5 CATGRERNQPQHF TGTGCCACGGGTAGGGAACGCAATCAGCCCCAGCATTTT
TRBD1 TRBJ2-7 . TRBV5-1 CASSPTGWNEQYF TGCGCCAGCAGCCCGACAGGGTGGAACGAGCAGTACTTC
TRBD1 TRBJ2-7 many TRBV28 CASSSLRDRTYEQYF TGTGCCAGCAGTTCCCTCCGGGACAGGACCTACGAGCAGTACTTC
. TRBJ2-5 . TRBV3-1 CASSQDFEETQYF TGTGCCAGCAGCCAAGATTTCGAAGAGACCCAGTACTTC
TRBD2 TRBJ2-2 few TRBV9 CASSVGLAETGELFF TGTGCCAGCAGCGTAGGACTAGCGGAGACCGGGGAGCTGTTTTTT
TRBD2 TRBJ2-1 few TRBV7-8 CASSLDWRGSSYNEQFF TGTGCCAGCAGCTTAGACTGGCGGGGGAGCTCCTACAATGAGCAGTTCTTC
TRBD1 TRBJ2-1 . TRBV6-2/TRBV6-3 CASRPWTGIGYNEQFF TGTGCCAGCAGACCCTGGACAGGGATTGGCTACAATGAGCAGTTCTTC
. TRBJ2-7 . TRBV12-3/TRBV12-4 CASSLTTVLWYEQYF TGTGCCAGCAGCCTTACGACAGTCCTCTGGTACGAGCAGTACTTC
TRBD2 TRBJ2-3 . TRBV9 CASSEGEASGSVF TGTGCCAGCAGCGAGGGGGAGGCTAGCGGGAGTGTATTT
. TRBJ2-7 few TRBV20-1 CSARGGPGNYEQYF TGCAGTGCTAGAGGAGGGCCCGGGAACTACGAGCAGTACTTC
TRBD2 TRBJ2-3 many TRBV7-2 CASSFRGGRASDTQYF TGTGCCAGCAGCTTCCGTGGCGGGAGGGCGTCGGATACGCAGTATTTT
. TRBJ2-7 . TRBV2 CASTRFGEQYF TGTGCCAGCACCCGATTCGGCGAGCAGTACTTC
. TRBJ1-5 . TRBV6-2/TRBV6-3 CASSYISGNQPQHF TGTGCCAGCAGTTACATATCGGGCAATCAGCCCCAGCATTTT
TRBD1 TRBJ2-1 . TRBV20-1 CSALSGTGVDEQFF TGCAGTGCTTTATCCGGGACAGGGGTCGATGAGCAGTTCTTC
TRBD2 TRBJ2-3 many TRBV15 CATSRTSGSADTQYF TGTGCCACCAGCAGGACTAGCGGGAGTGCAGATACGCAGTATTTT
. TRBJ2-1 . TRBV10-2 CASKGGGEQFF TGCGCCAGTAAAGGGGGGGGTGAGCAGTTCTTC
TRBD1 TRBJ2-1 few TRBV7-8 CASSLMDRASINEQFF TGTGCCAGCAGCTTAATGGACAGGGCCTCGATAAATGAGCAGTTCTTC
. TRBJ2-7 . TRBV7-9 CASSLAASGYPYEQYF TGTGCCAGCAGCTTAGCAGCCAGCGGTTATCCCTACGAGCAGTACTTC
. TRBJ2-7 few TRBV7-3 CASSLSPSGILYF TGTGCCAGCAGCTTATCCCCGTCGGGGATCTTGTACTTC
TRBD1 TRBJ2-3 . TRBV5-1 CASSVGTGGYADTQYF TGCGCCAGCAGCGTAGGGACAGGGGGCTATGCAGATACGCAGTATTTT
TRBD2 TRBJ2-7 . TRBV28 CASTKSGGGQGDEQYF TGTGCCAGCACCAAAAGTGGCGGGGGGCAGGGTGACGAGCAGTACTTC
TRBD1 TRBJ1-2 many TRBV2 CASSSQGGYGYTF TGTGCCAGCAGCTCACAGGGGGGCTATGGCTACACCTTC
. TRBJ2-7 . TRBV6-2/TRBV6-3 CASTKTNFYEQYF TGTGCCAGCACTAAGACAAATTTCTACGAGCAGTACTTC
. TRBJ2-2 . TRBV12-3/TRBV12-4 CASRVWRVNTRELFF TGTGCCAGCAGGGTCTGGCGGGTTAACACCAGGGAGCTGTTTTTT
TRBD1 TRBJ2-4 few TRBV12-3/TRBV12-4 CASSQGAPKNIQYF TGTGCCAGCAGCCAGGGGGCCCCCAAAAACATTCAGTACTTC
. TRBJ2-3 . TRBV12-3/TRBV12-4 CASRVTGGFTDTQYF TGTGCCAGCAGGGTTACGGGGGGCTTCACAGATACGCAGTATTTT